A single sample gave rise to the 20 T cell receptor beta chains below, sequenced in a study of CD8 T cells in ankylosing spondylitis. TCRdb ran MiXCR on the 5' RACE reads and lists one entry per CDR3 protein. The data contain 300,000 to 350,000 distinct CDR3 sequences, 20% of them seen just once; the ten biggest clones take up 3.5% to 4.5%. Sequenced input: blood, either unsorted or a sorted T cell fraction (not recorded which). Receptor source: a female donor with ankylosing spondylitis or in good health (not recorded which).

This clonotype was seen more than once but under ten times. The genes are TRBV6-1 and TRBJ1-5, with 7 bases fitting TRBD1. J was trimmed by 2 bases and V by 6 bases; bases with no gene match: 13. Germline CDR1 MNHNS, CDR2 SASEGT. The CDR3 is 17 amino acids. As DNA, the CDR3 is TGTGCCAGCAGAACTAACACAGGGGTTAGAGGCAATCAGCCCCAGCATTTT. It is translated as CASRTNTGVRGNQPQHF.

Here the CDR3 reads CASSLWTSVNEQFF. DNA for the CDR3: TGTGCCAGCAGCCTCTGGACTAGTGTGAATGAGCAGTTCTTC. This chain joins TRBV3-1 and TRBJ2-1; 7 bases agree with TRBD2. The germline V gene has CDR1 LGHDT and CDR2 YNNKEL (reference sequence). V gave up 4 bases and J gave up 7 bases; unmatched junction bases: 7. The CDR3 contains 14 residues.

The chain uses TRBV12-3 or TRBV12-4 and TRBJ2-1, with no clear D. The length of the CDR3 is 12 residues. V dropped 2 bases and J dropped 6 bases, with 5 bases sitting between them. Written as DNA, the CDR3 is TGTGCCAGCAGTTTAAGTAGCAATGAGCAGTTCTTC. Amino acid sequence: CASSLSSNEQFF.

The CDR3 DNA reads as TGCAGCGTTGGGGAGGTGGGAGGCTACGAGCAGTACTTC. It is translated as CSVGEVGGYEQYF. The V call is TRBV29-1, the J call TRBJ2-7; maybe TRBD2 (6 bases). V was clipped by 4 bases and J by 3 bases, with 13 bases between them. The CDR3 is 13 residues long. Germline V lookup: CDR1 SQVTM, CDR2 ANQGSEA.

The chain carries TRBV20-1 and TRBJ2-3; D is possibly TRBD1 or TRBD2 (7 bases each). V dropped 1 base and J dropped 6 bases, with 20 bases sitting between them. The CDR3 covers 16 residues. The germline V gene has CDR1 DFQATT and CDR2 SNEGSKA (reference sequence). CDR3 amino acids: CSARVQGEGRRDTQYF. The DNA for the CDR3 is TGCAGTGCTAGAGTCCAGGGGGAGGGCCGGAGGGATACGCAGTATTTT.

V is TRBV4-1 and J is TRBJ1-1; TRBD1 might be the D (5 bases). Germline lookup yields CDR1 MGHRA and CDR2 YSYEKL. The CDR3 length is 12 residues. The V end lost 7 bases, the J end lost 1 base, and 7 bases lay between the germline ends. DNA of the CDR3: TGCGCCAGCAAGGGACGGAACACTGAAGCTTTCTTT. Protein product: CASKGRNTEAFF.

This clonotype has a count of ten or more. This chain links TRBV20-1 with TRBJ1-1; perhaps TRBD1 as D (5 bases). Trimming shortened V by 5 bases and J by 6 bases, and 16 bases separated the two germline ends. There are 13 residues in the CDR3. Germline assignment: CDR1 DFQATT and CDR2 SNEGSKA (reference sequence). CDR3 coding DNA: TGCAGTGCTCCCAACGTGGCGGGGGCTGAAGCTTTCTTT. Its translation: CSAPNVAGAEAFF.

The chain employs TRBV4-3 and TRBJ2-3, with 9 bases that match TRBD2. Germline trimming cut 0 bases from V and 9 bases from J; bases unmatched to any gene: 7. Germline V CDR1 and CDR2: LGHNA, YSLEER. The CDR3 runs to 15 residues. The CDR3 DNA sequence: TGCGCCAGCAGCCAAGACGGCGGGAGGGCGGGGACGCAGTATTTT. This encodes CASSQDGGRAGTQYF.

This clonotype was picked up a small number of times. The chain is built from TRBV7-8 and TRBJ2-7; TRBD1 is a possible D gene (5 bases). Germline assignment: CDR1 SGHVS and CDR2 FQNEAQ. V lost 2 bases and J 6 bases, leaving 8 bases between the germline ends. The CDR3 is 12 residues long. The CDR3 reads CASSLKGFEQYF. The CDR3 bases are TGTGCCAGCAGCTTAAAGGGGTTCGAGCAGTACTTC.

CDR3 nucleotides: TGTGCCAGCAGTTTCGGACTAGCGGGAGGGCCGAGCTCCTACAATGAGCAGTTCTTC. Its protein product is CASSFGLAGGPSSYNEQFF. The rearrangement uses TRBV27 and TRBJ2-1, with TRBD2 matching over 15 bases. J was trimmed by 0 bases and V by 3 bases; bases with no gene match: 6. This CDR3 comprises 19 residues. CDR1 and CDR2 (germline): MNHEY, SMNVEV (reference sequence).

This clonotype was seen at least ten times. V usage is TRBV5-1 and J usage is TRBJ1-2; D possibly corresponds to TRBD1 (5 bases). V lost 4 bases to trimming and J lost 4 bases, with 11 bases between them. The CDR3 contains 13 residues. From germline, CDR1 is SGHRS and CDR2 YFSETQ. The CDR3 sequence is CASSGSGTYGYTF. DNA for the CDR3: TGCGCCAGCAGCGGCTCAGGGACCTATGGCTACACCTTC.

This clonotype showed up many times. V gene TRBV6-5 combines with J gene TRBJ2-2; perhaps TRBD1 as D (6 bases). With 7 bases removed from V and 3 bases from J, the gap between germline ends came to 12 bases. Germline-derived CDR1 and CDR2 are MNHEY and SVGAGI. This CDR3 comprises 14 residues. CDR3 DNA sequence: TGTGCCAGCAAAAAACCAGGGGACACCGGGGAGCTGTTTTTT. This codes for CASKKPGDTGELFF.

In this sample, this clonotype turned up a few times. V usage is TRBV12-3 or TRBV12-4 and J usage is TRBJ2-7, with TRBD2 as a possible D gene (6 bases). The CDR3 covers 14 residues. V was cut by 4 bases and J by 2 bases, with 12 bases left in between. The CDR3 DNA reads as TGTGCCAGCAGTTCGGGACTGCCCCCCTACGAGCAGTACTTC. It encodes CASSSGLPPYEQYF.

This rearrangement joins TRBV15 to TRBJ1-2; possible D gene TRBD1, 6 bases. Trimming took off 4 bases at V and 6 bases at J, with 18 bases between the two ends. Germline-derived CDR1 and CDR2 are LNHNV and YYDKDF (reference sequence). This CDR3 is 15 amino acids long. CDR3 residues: CATSKQGRSGDGYTF. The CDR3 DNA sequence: TGTGCCACCAGCAAACAGGGAAGGAGCGGGGATGGCTACACCTTC.

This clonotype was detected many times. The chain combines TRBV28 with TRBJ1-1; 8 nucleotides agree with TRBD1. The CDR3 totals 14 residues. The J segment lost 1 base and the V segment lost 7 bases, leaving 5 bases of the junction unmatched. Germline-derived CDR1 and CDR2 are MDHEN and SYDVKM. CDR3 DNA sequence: TGTGCCAGCAATGACAGGGGAACGAACACTGAAGCTTTCTTT. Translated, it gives CASNDRGTNTEAFF.

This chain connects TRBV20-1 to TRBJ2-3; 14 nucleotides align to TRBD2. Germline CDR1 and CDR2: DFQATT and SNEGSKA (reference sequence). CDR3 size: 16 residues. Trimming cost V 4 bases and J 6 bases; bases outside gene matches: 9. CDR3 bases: TGCAGTGCTAACCTGGGACTAGCGGGAGTAAGGGATACGCAGTATTTT. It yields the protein CSANLGLAGVRDTQYF.

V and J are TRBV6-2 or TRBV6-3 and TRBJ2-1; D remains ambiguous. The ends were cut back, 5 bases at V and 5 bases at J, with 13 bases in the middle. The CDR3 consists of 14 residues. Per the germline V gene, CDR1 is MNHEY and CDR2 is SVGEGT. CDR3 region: CASSPPTVNNEQFF. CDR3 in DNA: TGTGCCAGCAGTCCCCCTACAGTTAACAATGAGCAGTTCTTC.

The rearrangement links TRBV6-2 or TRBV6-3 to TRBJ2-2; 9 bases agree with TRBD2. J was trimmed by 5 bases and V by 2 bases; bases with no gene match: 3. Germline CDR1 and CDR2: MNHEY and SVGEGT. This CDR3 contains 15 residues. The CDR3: CASSYQTSGTGELFF. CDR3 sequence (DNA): TGTGCCAGCAGTTACCAGACTAGCGGAACCGGGGAGCTGTTTTTT.

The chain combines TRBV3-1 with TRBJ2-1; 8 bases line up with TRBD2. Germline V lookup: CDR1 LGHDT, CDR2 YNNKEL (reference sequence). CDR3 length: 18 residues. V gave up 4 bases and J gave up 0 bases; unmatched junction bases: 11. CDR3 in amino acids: CASSRNVPGLDSYNEQFF. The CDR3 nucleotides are TGTGCCAGCAGCCGTAATGTCCCGGGACTAGACTCCTACAATGAGCAGTTCTTC.

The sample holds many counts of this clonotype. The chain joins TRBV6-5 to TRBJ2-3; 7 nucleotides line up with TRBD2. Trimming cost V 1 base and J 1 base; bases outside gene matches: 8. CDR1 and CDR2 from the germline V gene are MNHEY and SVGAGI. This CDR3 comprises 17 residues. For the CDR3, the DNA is TGTGCCAGCAGTTACTATAGCGGGCAGGGTCGCACAGATACGCAGTATTTT. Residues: CASSYYSGQGRTDTQYF.